Listed here are 21 T cell receptor beta chains from one sample, sequenced in a study of shared clonotypes between healthy human individuals. Clones were read by immunoSEQ multiplex PCR, and TCRdb kept only the in-frame ones, dropping some. The data contain roughly 2 million clones, more than 90% of them singletons. The sequenced sample consisted of naive CD4+ T cells sorted from blood. As for subset: CD45RA+ positively selected. These receptors were taken from a man between 18 and 35 years old in good health.

The chain recombines TRBV6-6 with TRBJ1-2, with no clear D. The CDR3 is 15 amino acids. V was clipped by 2 bases and J by 0 bases, with 10 bases between them. CDR1 and CDR2 (germline): MNHNY, SVGAGI (reference sequence). CDR3 sequence (DNA): TGTGCCAGCAGTTACCGTGCCGGGACTAACTATGGCTACACCTTC. Translating gives CASSYRAGTNYGYTF.

The V and J genes are TRBV6-1 and TRBJ1-5; D unresolved. V gave up 4 bases and J gave up 7 bases, with 8 bases separating them. The CDR3 has 12 residues. CDR1 is MNHNS, CDR2 SASEGT, per germline. The CDR3 is CASSGLTQPQHF. The CDR3 nucleotides are TGTGCCAGCAGTGGCCTAACACAGCCCCAGCATTTT.

The chain has TRBV29-1 and TRBJ1-1; 8 positions agree with TRBD1. The CDR3 is 14 residues long. The V segment lost 7 bases and the J segment 5 bases; nucleotides outside the gene matches: 12. Germline V gene lookup returns CDR1 SQVTM and CDR2 ANQGSEA. The CDR3 is CSAGQGAERTEAFF. CDR3 nucleotide sequence: TGCAGCGCCGGACAGGGAGCAGAAAGGACTGAAGCTTTCTTT. Combining the CDR3 with reference TRBV29-1 and TRBJ1-1 gives the whole variable domain SAVISQKPSRDICQRGTSLTIQCQVDSQVTMMFWYRQQPGQSLTLIATANQGSEATYESGFVIDKFPISRPNLTFSTLTVSNMSPEDSSIYLCSAGQGAERTEAFFGQGTRLTVV.

The chain recombines TRBV6-6 with TRBJ1-5, with D tentatively TRBD1 (6 bases). This CDR3 region has 15 residues. The ends were cut back, 6 bases at V and 0 bases at J, with 12 bases in the middle. Germline values: CDR1 MNHNY, CDR2 SVGAGI (reference sequence). The CDR3 loop is CASRQGSNSNQPQHF. The CDR3 DNA reads TGTGCCAGCAGACAGGGCAGCAATAGCAATCAGCCCCAGCATTTT.

CDR3: CAWSFAGGGYTF. CDR3 DNA sequence: TGTGCCTGGAGTTTCGCGGGTGGTGGCTACACCTTC. V is TRBV30 and J is TRBJ1-2; D uncertain. The V gene's germline CDR1 is GTSNPN and CDR2 SVGIG (reference sequence). V lost 2 bases and J lost 7, with 11 bases in between. This CDR3 has 12 amino acids. The whole variable domain, filled in from reference TRBV30 and TRBJ1-2, reads SQTIHQWPATLVQPVGSPLSLECTVEGTSNPNLYWYRQAAGRGLQLLFYSVGIGQISSEVPQNLSASRPQDRQFILSSKKLLLSDSGFYLCAWSFAGGGYTFGSGTRLTVV.

This chain connects TRBV4-2 to TRBJ1-1, with D perhaps matching TRBD1 (6 bases). The V gene's germline CDR1 is LGHNA and CDR2 YNFKEQ. The V end was cut by 4 bases, the J end by 5 bases, with 23 bases between. This CDR3 has 17 residues. The CDR3 region is CASSPARGDTRGTEAFF. CDR3 nucleotide sequence: TGTGCCAGCAGCCCCGCCAGGGGCGACACTCGGGGTACTGAAGCTTTCTTT.

The chain has TRBV5-1 and TRBJ1-1; perhaps TRBD1 as D (5 bases). The CDR3 contains 16 residues. V lost 7 bases to trimming and J lost 3 bases, with 22 bases between them. Germline V gives CDR1 SGHRS, CDR2 YFSETQ. CDR3 sequence reads: CASSSGRGQIDTEAFF. CDR3 nucleotide sequence: TGCGCCAGCTCCAGTGGAAGGGGCCAAATAGACACTGAAGCTTTCTTT.

The chain has TRBV5-1 and TRBJ2-7, with 7 bases that match TRBD1. The CDR3 has 16 amino acids. Trimming took 0 bases from V and 2 from J; bases not matched to a gene: 8. Germline CDR1 reads SGHRS; CDR2 reads YFSETQ. DNA for the CDR3: TGCGCCAGCAGCTTGGCGCCTACAGGGGTCCCCTACGAGCAGTACTTC. Encoded protein: CASSLAPTGVPYEQYF.

The chain uses TRBV7-9 and TRBJ1-4; D gene uncertain. V lost 7 bases, J lost 2 bases, and 20 bases lay in between. The CDR3 runs 17 residues. Per germline, CDR1 SEHNR and CDR2 FQNEAQ (reference sequence). CDR3 coding DNA: TGTGCCAGCACCCCCCTCGCGGGTTCAACGACTAATGAAAAACTGTTTTTT. Amino acid sequence: CASTPLAGSTTNEKLFF.

J is TRBJ2-7 and V is TRBV25-1; tentatively, D is TRBD1 (5 bases). Germline V gene lookup returns CDR1 MGHDK and CDR2 SYGVNS. The germline V and J ends were trimmed by 10 bases and 2 bases, with 15 bases remaining between them. The CDR3 has 13 amino acids. CDR3 nucleotides: TGTGCCACCAAAGGGGCTGGGGCCTACGAGCAGTACTTC. This gives the protein CATKGAGAYEQYF.

J is TRBJ2-7 and V is TRBV29-1; 8 bases map to TRBD1. CDR3 size: 15 residues. Germline lookup yields CDR1 SQVTM and CDR2 ANQGSEA. The trim removed 1 base at V and 1 base at J, leaving 6 bases unmatched. The CDR3 region has the DNA TGCAGCGTTGAAGTCCCCAGGGGGCCTTCCTACGAGCAGTACTTC. Amino acids: CSVEVPRGPSYEQYF.

The rearrangement links TRBV11-3 to TRBJ2-1; 9 nucleotides agree with TRBD1. The CDR3 length is 15 residues. CDR1 is SGHNT and CDR2 is YENEEA in the germline V gene. The V gene end was trimmed by 5 bases and the J gene end by 6 bases; junction bases not matched to a gene: 8. CDR3 residues: CASSRQDRGLNEQFF. CDR3 bases: TGTGCCAGCAGCCGTCAGGACAGGGGACTCAATGAGCAGTTCTTC.

As to this clone: Other DNA sequences of this sample code for an identical CDR3. The gene calls are TRBV18 and TRBJ1-1, with D uncertain. The germline CDR1 and CDR2 sequences are KGHSH and LQKENI. The length of the CDR3 is 13 residues. V lost 3 bases and J lost 3, with 8 bases in between. The CDR3 DNA sequence: TGTGCCAGCTCACCCAGACTTGACACTGAAGCTTTCTTT. Translation gives CASSPRLDTEAFF.

J is TRBJ2-2 and V is TRBV5-1; 12 bases fit TRBD2. The germline V gene encodes CDR1 SGHRS and CDR2 YFSETQ. This CDR3 contains 17 residues. V lost 0 bases, J lost 5 bases, and 5 bases stayed unmatched. For the CDR3, the DNA is TGCGCCAGCAGCTTGGAACTAGCGGGAGGACAGACCGGGGAGCTGTTTTTT. Amino acids: CASSLELAGGQTGELFF.

In the case of this clone: The sample has other DNA sequences that encode this CDR3 too. This chain connects TRBV7-2 to TRBJ1-6; no clear D. CDR1 is SGHTA, CDR2 FQGNSA, per germline. The germline V and J ends were trimmed by 2 bases and 4 bases, with 6 bases remaining between them. There are 14 residues in the CDR3. This CDR3 reads CASSLSPYNSPLHF. DNA of the CDR3: TGTGCCAGCAGCTTATCCCCGTATAATTCACCCCTCCACTTT.

The chain has TRBV7-2 and TRBJ1-2; TRBD1 aligns across 10 bases. The CDR3 is 16 amino acids. V trimming: 0 bases; J trimming: 7 bases; junction bases outside the gene matches: 8. The germline CDR1 and CDR2 sequences are SGHTA and FQGNSA. Here the CDR3 DNA reads TGTGCCAGCAGCTTAGCTCGACGGGACAGGGGATCTGGCTACACCTTC. Residues: CASSLARRDRGSGYTF.

This clone has a single count. J is TRBJ2-7 and V is TRBV5-1, with a weak D call TRBD2 (6 bases). Germline V lookup: CDR1 SGHRS, CDR2 YFSETQ. Trimming took 3 bases from V and 2 from J, leaving 21 bases between them. This CDR3 region has 17 residues. The CDR3 DNA follows: TGCGCCAGCAGCTCCCCCCGCGGGACTCCTCCCCCCTACGAGCAGTACTTC. Its translation: CASSSPRGTPPPYEQYF.

The J gene is TRBJ2-1, the V gene TRBV5-1, with D perhaps matching TRBD2 (6 bases). Germline CDR1 SGHRS, CDR2 YFSETQ. The CDR3 runs to 14 residues. V was trimmed by 1 base and J by 9 bases, leaving 14 bases between them. The CDR3 protein is CASSLSPQAGEQFF. DNA for the CDR3: TGCGCCAGCAGCTTGTCGCCACAAGCGGGTGAGCAGTTCTTC. The full variable domain, completed using reference TRBV5-1 and TRBJ2-1, is KAGVTQTPRYLIKTRGQQVTLSCSPISGHRSVSWYQQTPGQGLQFLFEYFSETQRNKGNFPGRFSGRQFSNSRSEMNVSTLELGDSALYLCASSLSPQAGEQFFGPGTRLTVL.

The chain joins TRBV4-1 to TRBJ2-7; D uncertain. The CDR3 covers 14 residues. The germline V gene encodes CDR1 MGHRA and CDR2 YSYEKL. The V end lost 1 base, the J end lost 2 bases, and 9 bases lay between the germline ends. The CDR3 DNA reads TGCGCCAGCAGCCAAGGGATTGTCCCCTACGAGCAGTACTTC. Its protein product is CASSQGIVPYEQYF.

CDR3 in amino acids: CASSPLGTDYEQYF. CDR3 bases: TGTGCCAGCAGCCCGCTGGGGACAGACTACGAGCAGTACTTC. The chain recombines TRBV7-2 with TRBJ2-7, with 7 bases matching TRBD1. The CDR3 extends over 14 amino acids. Germline V gene lookup returns CDR1 SGHTA and CDR2 FQGNSA. The ends lost 5 bases at V and 3 bases at J; junction bases unmatched: 7. Complete variable domain (other parts from reference TRBV7-2 and TRBJ2-7): GAGVSQSPSNKVTEKGKDVELRCDPISGHTALYWYRQSLGQGLEFLIYFQGNSAPDKSGLPSDRFSAERTGGSVSTLTIQRTQQEDSAVYLCASSPLGTDYEQYFGPGTRLTVT.

This chain uses TRBV7-8 with TRBJ1-4; TRBD1 agrees at 7 bases. The germline CDR1 and CDR2 sequences are SGHVS and FQNEAQ. The V segment lost 4 bases and the J segment 4 bases; nucleotides outside the gene matches: 6. The CDR3 length is 15 residues. DNA for the CDR3: TGTGCCAGCAGCTCGATAGGGGGCCTTAATGAAAAACTGTTTTTT. Its protein product is CASSSIGGLNEKLFF. The full variable domain, rest sourced from reference TRBV7-8 and TRBJ1-4, is GAGVSQSPRYKVAKRGQDVALRCDPISGHVSLFWYQQALGQGPEFLTYFQNEAQLDKSGLPSDRFFAERPEGSVSTLKIQRTQQEDSAVYLCASSSIGGLNEKLFFGSGTQLSVL.